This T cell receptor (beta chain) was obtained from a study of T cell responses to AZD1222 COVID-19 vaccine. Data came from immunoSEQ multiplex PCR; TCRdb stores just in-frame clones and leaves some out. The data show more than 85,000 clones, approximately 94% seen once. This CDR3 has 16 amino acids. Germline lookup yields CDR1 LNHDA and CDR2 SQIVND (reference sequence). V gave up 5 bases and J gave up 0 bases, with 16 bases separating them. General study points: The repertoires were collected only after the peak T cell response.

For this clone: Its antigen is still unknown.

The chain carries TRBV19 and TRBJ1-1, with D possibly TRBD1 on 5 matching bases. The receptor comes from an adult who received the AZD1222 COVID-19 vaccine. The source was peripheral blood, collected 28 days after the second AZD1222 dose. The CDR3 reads CASSPNRRTLNTEAFF. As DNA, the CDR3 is TGTGCCAGTAGTCCGAACAGGAGAACCTTGAACACTGAAGCTTTCTTT.